Following are 24 T cell receptor beta chains from one sample sequenced in a study of beta chain features in type 1 diabetes. These receptors lack a known antigen. Isolated RNA was reverse transcribed in full, so expressed TCRB transcripts were sequenced. Data came from immunoSEQ multiplex PCR; TCRdb stores just in-frame clones and leaves some out. Of under 850,000 clones in the sample, roughly 12% were seen once. Study-level points and caveats: Moderate yet significant TCRB CDR3 shortening was seen in Type 1 diabetes patients in all four CD4+ subsets.

The sample was naive CD4+ T cells from blood. These receptor sequences come from a man aged 18 to 30 with type 1 diabetes.

The chain links TRBV27 to TRBJ1-6; TRBD1 agrees at 7 bases. The CDR3 contains 15 residues. The germline V gene encodes CDR1 MNHEY and CDR2 SMNVEV (reference sequence). V was clipped by 3 bases and J by 6 bases; unmatched bases: 5. The DNA of the CDR3 is TGTGCCAGCAGTTTCACCGGGACAGTTAATTCACCCCTCCACTTT. It encodes CASSFTGTVNSPLHF.

J is TRBJ2-1 and V is TRBV7-9; TRBD2 aligns across 13 bases. Per the germline V gene, CDR1 is SEHNR and CDR2 is FQNEAQ (reference sequence). CDR3 length: 17 amino acids. The V segment lost 5 bases and the J segment 2 bases; nucleotides outside the gene matches: 6. The CDR3 DNA sequence: TGTGCCAGCAGCGGACTAGCGGGGGCTCACACCTACAATGAGCAGTTCTTC. Translating it yields CASSGLAGAHTYNEQFF.

In its sample, this clone was seen a few times. The CDR3 nucleotides are TGTGCCAGCAGTTTAAGTGGGGGGCTCAACAATGAGCAGTTCTTC. Protein product: CASSLSGGLNNEQFF. V usage is TRBV28 and J usage is TRBJ2-1, with D perhaps assigned TRBD1 or TRBD2 (6 bases each). V dropped 2 bases and J dropped 5 bases, with 13 bases sitting between them. Germline-derived CDR1 and CDR2 are MDHEN and SYDVKM. The CDR3 is 15 amino acids.

This clone was counted only a few times. The chain carries TRBV4-2 and TRBJ2-5; 10 nucleotides line up with TRBD1. Germline CDR1 is LGHNA and CDR2 is YNFKEQ. This CDR3 has 16 residues. The V and J ends lost 4 bases and 9 bases, in that order; junction bases with no gene match: 14. As DNA, the CDR3 is TGTGCCAGCAGCCGATCGACAGGGGGCCCCATTGGGGCCCAGTACTTC. It is translated as CASSRSTGGPIGAQYF.

This clone was counted only a few times. The DNA for the CDR3 is TGTGCCAGCCGCCCGGGGACCTACACCGGGGAGCTGTTTTTT. It yields the protein CASRPGTYTGELFF. The rearrangement joins TRBV6-5 to TRBJ2-2; D tentatively reads TRBD1 or TRBD2 (5 bases each). CDR3 length equals 14 residues. The germline V and J ends were trimmed by 8 bases and 3 bases, with 13 bases remaining between them. CDR1 is MNHEY and CDR2 is SVGAGI in the germline V gene.

This chain connects TRBV19 to TRBJ1-2; D is uncertain. The V gene's germline CDR1 is LNHDA and CDR2 SQIVND (reference sequence). Between the trimmed V and J ends, which lost 4 bases and 4 bases, there was a span of 25 bases. The CDR3 contains 18 residues. CDR3 sequence (DNA): TGTGCCAGTAGTAAGCCCCGCGGCCAGCTAAACCCCTTCTATGGCTACACCTTC. It yields the protein CASSKPRGQLNPFYGYTF.

V gene TRBV7-7 combines with J gene TRBJ2-1; D may be TRBD2 (5 bases). Germline V lookup: CDR1 SSHAT, CDR2 FNYEAQ (reference sequence). V dropped 2 bases and J dropped 5 bases, with 10 bases sitting between them. This CDR3 comprises 14 residues. The CDR3 DNA reads as TGTGCCAGCAGCTTAAGCGGTCCCGACAATGAGCAGTTCTTC. Amino acid sequence: CASSLSGPDNEQFF.

This clone was observed a few times. V usage is TRBV5-1 and J usage is TRBJ2-5, with TRBD1 identical over 7 bases. CDR1 SGHRS and CDR2 YFSETQ come from the germline V gene. The V segment lost 0 bases and the J segment 1 base; nucleotides outside the gene matches: 6. The CDR3 totals 16 residues. The CDR3 DNA follows: TGCGCCAGCAGCTTGGCTAGGGACAGAACCCAAGAGACCCAGTACTTC. This gives the protein CASSLARDRTQETQYF. Filled out from reference TRBV5-1 and TRBJ2-5, the complete variable domain reads KAGVTQTPRYLIKTRGQQVTLSCSPISGHRSVSWYQQTPGQGLQFLFEYFSETQRNKGNFPGRFSGRQFSNSRSEMNVSTLELGDSALYLCASSLARDRTQETQYFGPGTRLLVL.

This chain joins TRBV6-6 and TRBJ2-5, with TRBD1 as a possible D gene (6 bases). From germline, CDR1 is MNHNY and CDR2 SVGAGI (reference sequence). V was shortened by 6 bases and J by 2 bases, with 10 bases between the two germline ends. There are 13 residues in the CDR3. CDR3 sequence (DNA): TGTGCCAGCAGAGGACAGATACAAGAGACCCAGTACTTC. Protein product: CASRGQIQETQYF.

Only a few counts were recorded for this clone. This chain joins TRBV11-1 and TRBJ1-2; 10 nucleotides align to TRBD1. Germline lookup yields CDR1 SGHAT and CDR2 FQDESV (reference sequence). With 4 bases clipped from V and 0 bases from J, the junction kept 5 bases outside the gene matches. This CDR3 is 16 amino acids long. CDR3 coding DNA: TGTGCCAGCAGCTCCCGGGACAGGGGAGCTAACTATGGCTACACCTTC. This translates into CASSSRDRGANYGYTF.

This clone was found a few times. V is TRBV28 and J is TRBJ2-3; D tentatively reads TRBD1 or TRBD2 (5 bases each). Looked up from germline, CDR1 is MDHEN and CDR2 is SYDVKM. V was clipped by 7 bases and J by 3 bases, with 8 bases between them. This CDR3 is 12 amino acids long. DNA for the CDR3: TGTGCCAGCAACTGGGGGACAGATACGCAGTATTTT. It specifies CASNWGTDTQYF.

This clone was detected only a few times. The chain joins TRBV9 to TRBJ2-5, with D unresolved. CDR1 SGDLS and CDR2 YYNGEE come from the germline V gene. The CDR3 loop spans 13 amino acids. Deletions cut 0 bases from V and 10 bases from J, with 13 bases between. For the CDR3, the DNA is TGTGCCAGCAGCGTAGCCCGAACGTCGGACCAGTACTTC. Protein product: CASSVARTSDQYF.

This clone has only a few counts. This chain uses TRBV12-5 with TRBJ2-7; TRBD1 is a possible D gene (6 bases). V was pared by 0 bases and J by 2 bases, with 11 bases between. The CDR3 contains 15 residues. Germline values: CDR1 LGHNT, CDR2 FRNRAP. DNA for the CDR3: TGTGCTAGTGGTTTGGTAAGACAGGAAACCTACGAGCAGTACTTC. Encoded protein: CASGLVRQETYEQYF.

This clone has a handful of counts. The V gene is TRBV19, the J gene TRBJ2-7, with D perhaps TRBD1 (5 bases). Germline V gene sequence: CDR1 LNHDA, CDR2 SQIVND (reference sequence). The germline V and J ends were trimmed by 5 bases and 7 bases, with 18 bases remaining between them. This CDR3 contains 14 residues. This CDR3 reads CASSLGIQGWEQYF. The DNA for the CDR3 is TGTGCCAGTAGTTTGGGGATCCAGGGATGGGAGCAGTACTTC.

This clone came up a few times. J is TRBJ1-6 and V is TRBV25-1; D possibly corresponds to TRBD1 (6 bases). The ends were cut back, 6 bases at V and 7 bases at J, with 10 bases in the middle. The CDR3 loop spans 13 amino acids. Germline assignment: CDR1 MGHDK and CDR2 SYGVNS. The CDR3 region is CASSRRGNSPLHF. Here the CDR3 DNA reads TGTGCCAGCAGCCGCAGGGGAAATTCACCCCTCCACTTT.

This clone has only a few counts. The genes are TRBV4-1 and TRBJ2-7; 7 positions agree with TRBD1. The germline V gene encodes CDR1 MGHRA and CDR2 YSYEKL. This CDR3 contains 15 residues. V gave up 1 base and J gave up 2 bases; unmatched junction bases: 5. DNA of the CDR3: TGCGCCAGCAGCCAAGGACAGGGACCTACCTACGAGCAGTACTTC. Protein product: CASSQGQGPTYEQYF.

The chain recombines TRBV9 with TRBJ1-1, with 9 nucleotides matching TRBD1. J gave up 4 bases and V 4 bases, and 11 bases lay outside the gene matches. CDR3 length: 16 amino acids. CDR1 is SGDLS, CDR2 YYNGEE, per germline. The CDR3 protein is CASSTSSPDRGTEAFF. The CDR3 DNA is TGTGCCAGCAGCACCAGTAGCCCGGACAGGGGCACTGAAGCTTTCTTT.

The genes are TRBV9 and TRBJ2-5, with TRBD2 matching over 8 bases. This CDR3 has 15 amino acids. Germline assignment: CDR1 SGDLS and CDR2 YYNGEE. The J segment lost 3 bases and the V segment lost 0 bases, leaving 4 bases of the junction unmatched. The CDR3, as DNA: TGTGCCAGCAGCGTAGGACTAGCGTGGGAAGAGACCCAGTACTTC. It specifies CASSVGLAWEETQYF.

This chain connects TRBV7-9 to TRBJ2-7, with 10 bases that match TRBD1. CDR3 length: 15 residues. V was pared by 8 bases and J by 4 bases, with 11 bases of the junction left unmatched. Germline values: CDR1 SEHNR, CDR2 FQNEAQ (reference sequence). The CDR3: CASAGQGGLLYEQYF. The DNA of the CDR3 is TGTGCCAGCGCCGGACAGGGGGGTCTACTGTACGAGCAGTACTTC.

This clone has just a few counts. The V call is TRBV28, the J call TRBJ1-5; the match to TRBD1 covers 7 bases. CDR3 length equals 14 residues. Per the germline V gene, CDR1 is MDHEN and CDR2 is SYDVKM. The V gene end was trimmed by 5 bases and the J gene end by 5 bases; junction bases not matched to a gene: 6. CDR3 protein: CASSTRQGYQPQHF. CDR3 nucleotide sequence: TGTGCCAGCAGTACAAGACAGGGTTATCAGCCCCAGCATTTT. Filled out from reference TRBV28 and TRBJ1-5, the complete variable domain reads DVKVTQSSRYLVKRTGEKVFLECVQDMDHENMFWYRQDPGLGLRLIYFSYDVKMKEKGDIPEGYSVSREKKERFSLILESASTNQTSMYLCASSTRQGYQPQHFGDGTRLSIL.

The chain has TRBV30 and TRBJ2-1; D is perhaps TRBD1 (6 bases). The germline CDR1 and CDR2 sequences are GTSNPN and SVGIG (reference sequence). The ends were cut back, 5 bases at V and 9 bases at J, with 14 bases in the middle. The CDR3 covers 12 residues. CDR3 residues: CAWGDTGTEQFF. The DNA of the CDR3 is TGTGCCTGGGGCGATACAGGGACTGAGCAGTTCTTC.

The chain combines TRBV7-9 with TRBJ2-1; 9 bases match TRBD2. The V and J ends lost 3 bases and 10 bases, in that order; junction bases with no gene match: 10. Germline V gene sequence: CDR1 SEHNR, CDR2 FQNEAQ (reference sequence). The CDR3 sequence is 15 residues long. In DNA, the CDR3 is TGTGCCAGCAGCTTTAGCGGGGGCCCCAGAGGGGAGCAGTTCTTC. It specifies CASSFSGGPRGEQFF.

The sample holds a few counts of this clone. V gene TRBV28 combines with J gene TRBJ1-2; D is unclear. Per the germline V gene, CDR1 is MDHEN and CDR2 is SYDVKM. V gave up 6 bases and J gave up 4 bases, with 9 bases separating them. The CDR3 has 12 residues. CDR3 sequence: CASSPRLYGYTF. The CDR3 region has the DNA TGTGCCAGCAGCCCACGGCTCTATGGCTACACCTTC.

This clone was counted only a few times. This specimen includes other DNA sequences encoding the same CDR3. The genes are TRBV18 and TRBJ1-1; D unclear. This CDR3 is 13 amino acids long. Germline loops: CDR1 KGHSH, CDR2 LQKENI. V lost 6 bases and J lost 0, with 8 bases in between. The CDR3 coding sequence is TGTGCCAGCTCTCCTAGTTTGAACACTGAAGCTTTCTTT. It translates to CASSPSLNTEAFF.